This T cell receptor (beta chain) came from a study of beta chain features in type 1 diabetes. Study overall: No patient-donor differences in age, gender, total cells or subset yield. Study-level points and caveats: Sequencing the cDNA could make cells with high TCR expression show up more than they should.

Researchers reported sorting CD4+ naive, central memory, regulatory and stem cell-like memory cells via CD45RO/CCR7/CD25/CD127/CD95/CD27. The CDR3 runs to 13 residues. V shed 8 bases, J shed 2 bases, and the junction held 1 base outside the gene matches. In germline, CDR1 is MNHEY, CDR2 SMNVEV (reference sequence). Concerning this clone: What it binds is unknown.

Sequenced material consisted of expressed TCRB transcripts (all of the isolated RNA was reverse transcribed). Roughly 3.7 million reads, on average, came from each naive, central memory and regulatory T cell sample. Libraries were prepared by immunoSEQ multiplex PCR; TCRdb keeps only in-frame clonotypes and omits some of them. The data hold some 330,000 clones, with 9.5% to 12% observed a single time. The rearrangement uses TRBV27 and TRBJ1-2, with 11 bases lining up with TRBD1. The TCR comes from a woman aged 30 to 39 in good health. The sequenced material came from naive CD4+ T cells from blood. The CDR3 sequence: CASRTGGNYGYTF. CDR3 DNA sequence: TGTGCCAGCCGGACAGGGGGCAACTATGGCTACACCTTC.